These 17 T cell receptor beta chains were sequenced from one sample in a study of cytotoxic CD8 clonotypes in ibrutinib-treated CLL. Assay: immunoSEQ multiplex PCR; the TCRdb copy retains only in-frame clones and omits some. Of some 200,000 clones in the sample, approximately 70% are singletons; the top ten hold 5.5% to 7%. The sequenced sample was PBMCs, obtained after 12 months of ibrutinib treatment. The receptors here all came from a human donor with chronic lymphocytic leukemia.

The chain links TRBV2 to TRBJ2-1; 7 bases are shared with TRBD2. With V trimmed by 1 base and J by 0 bases, 3 bases remained unmatched. This CDR3 has 16 residues. Looked up from germline, CDR1 is SNHLY and CDR2 is FYNNEI. DNA of the CDR3: TGTGCCAGCAGTGAAGAGGGCGGGAGCTCCTACAATGAGCAGTTCTTC. This sequence encodes CASSEEGGSSYNEQFF.

The CDR3 nucleotides are TGTGCCAGCAGTGGTAACCAGGGATATAATTCACCCCTCCACTTT. Amino acid sequence: CASSGNQGYNSPLHF. The chain is built from TRBV2 and TRBJ1-6, with D possibly TRBD1 on 5 matching bases. Germline CDR1 and CDR2: SNHLY and FYNNEI. The V end lost 4 bases, the J end lost 4 bases, and 11 bases lay between the germline ends. The CDR3 runs 15 residues.

The chain couples TRBV4-3 to TRBJ2-5; 9 bases are shared with TRBD1. CDR1 is LGHNA, CDR2 YSLEER, per germline. The CDR3 is 15 amino acids. The J segment lost 5 bases and the V segment lost 1 base, leaving 5 bases of the junction unmatched. The CDR3 loop reads CASSQGQGGRETQYF. CDR3 coding DNA: TGCGCCAGCAGCCAAGGACAGGGGGGTCGGGAGACCCAGTACTTC.

This sequence joins TRBV27 and TRBJ1-1; 8 positions agree with TRBD1. The germline V gene has CDR1 MNHEY and CDR2 SMNVEV (reference sequence). J was trimmed by 4 bases and V by 6 bases; bases with no gene match: 13. The CDR3 contains 16 residues. CDR3 amino acids: CASSPGVGRGLTEAFF. The CDR3 DNA reads as TGTGCCAGCAGCCCGGGGGTCGGCAGGGGGCTCACTGAAGCTTTCTTT.

Here the CDR3 DNA reads TGTGCCAGCAGTCCCTACAGGGGAGGAGGCCTCGAGCAGTACTTC. Translation gives CASSPYRGGGLEQYF. V and J are TRBV27 and TRBJ2-7; D is perhaps TRBD1 (7 bases). The CDR3 runs to 15 residues. Germline lookup yields CDR1 MNHEY and CDR2 SMNVEV (reference sequence). Trimming left V 5 bases short and J 6 bases short, with 20 bases between.

The V gene is TRBV5-6, the J gene TRBJ2-7; D remains unclear. The CDR3 totals 14 residues. In germline, CDR1 is SGHDT, CDR2 YYEEEE. Trimming pared 5 bases from V and 3 bases from J, leaving 15 bases between. CDR3 residues: CASREMTADYEQYF. For the CDR3, the DNA is TGTGCCAGCAGAGAGATGACGGCGGACTACGAGCAGTACTTC.

The gene calls are TRBV2 and TRBJ2-4; 9 nucleotides match TRBD2. With 1 base clipped from V and 4 bases from J, the junction kept 5 bases outside the gene matches. Germline loops: CDR1 SNHLY, CDR2 FYNNEI. CDR3 length equals 16 residues. CDR3 DNA: TGTGCCAGCAGTGAAGGCAGAGCGGGGGGAAAAAACATTCAGTACTTC. It yields the protein CASSEGRAGGKNIQYF. Based on the CDR3 plus reference TRBV2 and TRBJ2-4, the full variable domain is EPEVTQTPSHQVTQMGQEVILRCVPISNHLYFYWYRQILGQKVEFLVSFYNNEISEKSEIFDDQFSVERPDGSNFTLKIRSTKLEDSAMYFCASSEGRAGGKNIQYFGAGTRLSVL.

This clone has a count of ten or more. This sequence joins TRBV7-9 and TRBJ1-3; possibly TRBD1 for D (5 bases). The germline V gene encodes CDR1 SEHNR and CDR2 FQNEAQ (reference sequence). The CDR3 totals 15 residues. V shed 5 bases and J shed 0 bases, with 11 bases lying between them. CDR3 region: CASSRQLYSGNTIYF. The CDR3 bases are TGTGCCAGCAGCCGACAGTTATACTCTGGAAACACCATATATTTT.

The rearrangement links TRBV30 to TRBJ2-7, with D unresolved. The CDR3 contains 11 residues. Trimming stripped 5 bases from V and 0 bases from J, with 5 bases between. Per the germline V gene, CDR1 is GTSNPN and CDR2 is SVGIG (reference sequence). For the CDR3, the DNA is TGTGCCTGGCTTCTCTCCTACGAGCAGTACTTC. Protein: CAWLLSYEQYF.

The CDR3 bases are TGCAGCTGGGGTAGGAACACTGAAGCTTTCTTT. This gives the protein CSWGRNTEAFF. The chain couples TRBV29-1 to TRBJ1-1; D unresolved. CDR1 and CDR2 (germline): SQVTM, ANQGSEA. CDR3 length: 11 amino acids. The V gene lost 8 bases and the J gene lost 1 base, with 8 bases spanning the gap.

Worth noting for this clone: Other DNA sequences in this sample translate to the same CDR3. CDR3 in amino acids: CASSPRTGSYEQYF. DNA of the CDR3: TGTGCCAGCTCCCCAAGGACAGGGTCGTACGAGCAGTACTTC. V and J are TRBV18 and TRBJ2-7; 8 nucleotides line up with TRBD1. Germline lookup yields CDR1 KGHSH and CDR2 LQKENI. After removal of 6 bases from V and 4 bases from J, the junction contained 8 bases not matched to a gene. The CDR3 contains 14 residues.

This clone was seen only a few times. The gene calls are TRBV4-2 and TRBJ1-2; 9 nucleotides align to TRBD1. The CDR3 is 16 residues long. J gave up 4 bases and V 4 bases, and 10 bases lay outside the gene matches. CDR1 is LGHNA and CDR2 is YNFKEQ in the germline V gene. The DNA for the CDR3 is TGTGCCAGCAGCCGAGGAGGACAGGGGCAGAGCTATGGCTACACCTTC. Translating gives CASSRGGQGQSYGYTF.

The CDR3 DNA sequence: TGCGCCAGCAGAACCCTAAGGGAATCCGATGGCTACACCTTC. Protein product: CASRTLRESDGYTF. This chain uses TRBV5-1 with TRBJ1-2; D gene unclear. Trimming took 5 bases from V and 6 from J, leaving 17 bases between them. CDR1 and CDR2 from the germline V gene are SGHRS and YFSETQ. CDR3 length: 14 amino acids.

The V call is TRBV5-4, the J call TRBJ2-3, with 13 bases matching TRBD2. The V segment lost 4 bases and the J segment 5 bases; nucleotides outside the gene matches: 4. CDR1 and CDR2 from the germline V gene are SGHNT and YYREEE (reference sequence). This CDR3 has 15 residues. CDR3 sequence (DNA): TGTGCCAGCAGCCAAGGACTAGCGGGGGTAGATACGCAGTATTTT. This codes for CASSQGLAGVDTQYF.

The chain combines TRBV27 with TRBJ2-3; D uncertain. This CDR3 has 12 amino acids. Trimming removed 5 bases at V and 3 bases at J, with 6 bases between. CDR1 is MNHEY, CDR2 SMNVEV, per germline (reference sequence). The CDR3 region has the DNA TGTGCCAGCAGTACCGTTACAGATACGCAGTATTTT. It encodes CASSTVTDTQYF.

J is TRBJ2-7 and V is TRBV9, with 7 bases matching TRBD1. The J segment lost 7 bases and the V segment lost 0 bases, leaving 7 bases of the junction unmatched. Germline V lookup: CDR1 SGDLS, CDR2 YYNGEE. The CDR3 spans 14 residues. The CDR3 region has the DNA TGTGCCAGCAGCGTAGACAGGGGATCGGGTGAGCAGTACTTC. Residues: CASSVDRGSGEQYF.

CDR3 residues: CASSLSGTGSGNTIYF. The CDR3 DNA reads as TGTGCCAGCAGTTTATCAGGGACAGGGAGTGGAAACACCATATATTTT. V gene TRBV27 combines with J gene TRBJ1-3, with TRBD1 identical over 9 bases. J gave up 3 bases and V 0 bases, and 3 bases lay outside the gene matches. The CDR3 runs 16 residues. CDR1 and CDR2 (germline): MNHEY, SMNVEV (reference sequence).